What follows are 8 T cell receptor beta chains derived from one specimen sequenced in a study of beta chain features in type 1 diabetes (dated by TCRdb to about 2018). The research as a whole found: Type 1 diabetes patients showed a moderate but significant shortening of TCRB CDR3 length in all four CD4+ subsets.

The method behind the library was the immunoSEQ multiplex PCR assay. The High Capacity cDNA Reverse Transcription Kit was used to reverse transcribe all of the isolated RNA, meaning that expressed TCRB transcripts were what got sequenced. Held by TCRdb, this immuneACCESS table contains in-frame sequences only and omits some clones. Under half of the omission traces to an unresolved V gene where checked; the cause of the rest is unknown. The sample table shows a few hundred thousand clones, and 8.5% to 10% are seen once. The ten largest account for around 0.66% of the sample. Their antigens are not known. Sequenced: central memory CD4+ T cells from blood. The receptors were sampled from a man in his thirties or forties with type 1 diabetes.

The chain couples TRBV27 to TRBJ2-7; D not resolved. From germline, CDR1 is MNHEY and CDR2 SMNVEV (reference sequence). The CDR3 is made up of 15 amino acids. V lost 5 bases, J lost 2 bases, and 16 bases lay in between. CDR3 in amino acids: CASSLRHLDTYEQYF. DNA of the CDR3: TGTGCCAGCAGTCTGAGACATCTAGACACCTACGAGCAGTACTTC.

This clone was recorded a few times. The V gene is TRBV5-1, the J gene TRBJ2-1; TRBD2 agrees at 11 bases. V lost 4 bases to trimming and J lost 9 bases; unmatched junction nucleotides: 12. This CDR3 has 16 residues. CDR1 and CDR2 (germline): SGHRS, YFSETQ. CDR3 sequence (DNA): TGCGCCAGCAGCCCCAAGACTAGCGGGAATATGGCTGAGCAGTTCTTC. Amino acid sequence: CASSPKTSGNMAEQFF.

The chain carries TRBV10-3 and TRBJ1-1, with no clear D. Trimming removed 6 bases from V and 8 bases from J, with 16 bases in between. This CDR3 is 13 amino acids long. Per germline, CDR1 ENHRY and CDR2 SYGVKD. CDR3: CAIRILGGNEAFF. CDR3 bases: TGTGCCATCAGGATCCTAGGCGGCAACGAAGCTTTCTTT.

V and J are TRBV4-2 and TRBJ1-2; D unresolved. The germline CDR1 and CDR2 sequences are LGHNA and YNFKEQ. V was pared by 3 bases and J by 2 bases, with 13 bases between. The CDR3 runs 15 residues. CDR3 sequence (DNA): TGTGCCAGCAGCCATCCCGCTACAGAGAACTATGGCTACACCTTC. It specifies CASSHPATENYGYTF.

This chain connects TRBV7-9 to TRBJ1-1; D is unclear. Germline V CDR1 and CDR2: SEHNR, FQNEAQ (reference sequence). V lost 5 bases, J lost 0 bases, and 7 bases lay in between. The CDR3 runs to 13 residues. The DNA for the CDR3 is TGTGCCAGCAGCGCAGAGATGAACACTGAAGCTTTCTTT. Amino acids: CASSAEMNTEAFF.

This clone was counted a few times. The chain recombines TRBV7-9 with TRBJ2-5, with 8 bases matching TRBD1. After removal of 5 bases from V and 3 bases from J, the junction contained 8 bases not matched to a gene. CDR1 and CDR2 from the germline V gene are SEHNR and FQNEAQ (reference sequence). The CDR3 is made up of 15 amino acids. In DNA, the CDR3 is TGTGCCAGCAGCCGCGGGGCAGGGGGCGAAGAGACCCAGTACTTC. Protein product: CASSRGAGGEETQYF.

This clone was found a few times. The chain is built from TRBV28 and TRBJ2-3; no clear D gene. There are 12 residues in the CDR3. V was cut by 8 bases and J by 3 bases, with 9 bases left in between. Per germline, CDR1 MDHEN and CDR2 SYDVKM. CDR3 residues: CASRWLTDTQYF. CDR3 bases: TGTGCCAGCCGCTGGTTGACAGATACGCAGTATTTT.

This clone was found a few times. The chain has TRBV5-6 and TRBJ2-3; D is possibly TRBD2 (6 bases). Trimming left V 4 bases short and J 2 bases short, with 11 bases between. CDR3 length equals 14 residues. CDR1 and CDR2 (germline): SGHDT, YYEEEE. The CDR3: CASSPGGATDTQYF. As DNA, the CDR3 is TGTGCCAGCAGCCCTGGAGGGGCCACAGATACGCAGTATTTT.